Described below is a single TCR beta chain sequence and its context. The sample comes from a study of blood T cell repertoires in COVID-19. Study-wide background: COVID-19 samples collected from the United States, Italy and Spain covered acute and convalescent phases.

Original processing notes: Reference gene primer amplification gave estimated nucleated cell counts. Sequencing used immunoSEQ multiplex PCR; TCRdb keeps in-frame clones, though not all of them. V, J and clone size derive from that table, while D and trimming were established from the DNA sequence. The table lists a few hundred thousand clones, 86% of them singletons. The germline CDR1 and CDR2 sequences are MNHEY and SVGAGI. V lost 6 bases and J lost 4; bases outside the gene matches: 7. This CDR3 region has 14 residues. The receptor comes from a woman aged 25 to 39 with active or convalescent COVID-19. The source material was peripheral blood. The chain carries TRBV6-5 and TRBJ2-7, with 9 nucleotides matching TRBD1. The CDR3 DNA follows: TGTGCCAGCAGAAATACAGGGGGCGATTACGAGCAGTACTTC. It yields the protein CASRNTGGDYEQYF.